The T cell receptor (beta chain) described here comes from a study of monozygotic twins with inflammatory bowel disease. The unique tags termed UMIs, each holding a 6-nucleotide sample barcode, were added by means of template switching. Reprocessing the 5' RACE reads, TCRdb reports a single entry for every CDR3 protein and omits DNA. The sample table sets out around 450,000 distinct CDR3 sequences. There are 15 residues in the CDR3. Per germline, CDR1 KGHSH and CDR2 LQKENI. The receptor's source is a human donor with ulcerative colitis or Crohn's disease, or a healthy co-twin of an affected twin (not recorded which). V is TRBV18 and J is TRBJ2-1; absent DNA, TCRdb's TRBD1 call cannot be checked. Sequencing was done on a sample of blood. CDR3 loop: CASSSSAGSGNEQFF.